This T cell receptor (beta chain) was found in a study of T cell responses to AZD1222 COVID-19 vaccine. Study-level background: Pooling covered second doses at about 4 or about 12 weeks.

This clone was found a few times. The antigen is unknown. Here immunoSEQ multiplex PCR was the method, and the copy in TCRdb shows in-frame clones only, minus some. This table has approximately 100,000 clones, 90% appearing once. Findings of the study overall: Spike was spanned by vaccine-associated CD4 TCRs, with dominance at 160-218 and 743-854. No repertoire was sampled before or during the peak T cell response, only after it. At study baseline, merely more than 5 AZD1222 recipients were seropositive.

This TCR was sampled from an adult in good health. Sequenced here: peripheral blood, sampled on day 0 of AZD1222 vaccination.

The CDR3 loop is CASSESWAYEQYF. CDR3 DNA sequence: TGCGCCAGCAGTGAATCCTGGGCCTACGAGCAGTACTTC. The chain couples TRBV10-2 to TRBJ2-7; D is unclear. The CDR3 is made up of 13 amino acids. V lost 3 bases and J 2 bases, leaving 8 bases between the germline ends. The V gene's germline CDR1 is WSHSY and CDR2 SAAADI.